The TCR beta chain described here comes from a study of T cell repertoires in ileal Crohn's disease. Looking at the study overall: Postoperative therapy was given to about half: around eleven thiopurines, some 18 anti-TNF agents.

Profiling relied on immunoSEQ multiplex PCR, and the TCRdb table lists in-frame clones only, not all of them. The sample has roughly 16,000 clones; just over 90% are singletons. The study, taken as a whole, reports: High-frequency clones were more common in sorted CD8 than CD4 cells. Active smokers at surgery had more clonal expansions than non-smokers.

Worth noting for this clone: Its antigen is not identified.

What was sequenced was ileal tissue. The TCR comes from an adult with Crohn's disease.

The DNA for the CDR3 is TGTGCCAGCAGCTCCCCCCCAGCGGGGGGGGAGACCCAGTACTTC. This sequence encodes CASSSPPAGGETQYF. V and J are TRBV7-8 and TRBJ2-5, with TRBD2 identical over 10 bases. From germline, CDR1 is SGHVS and CDR2 FQNEAQ. The CDR3 spans 15 residues. Trimming removed 4 bases from V and 5 bases from J; junction bases left unmatched: 7. The full variable domain, rest sourced from reference TRBV7-8 and TRBJ2-5, is GAGVSQSPRYKVAKRGQDVALRCDPISGHVSLFWYQQALGQGPEFLTYFQNEAQLDKSGLPSDRFFAERPEGSVSTLKIQRTQQEDSAVYLCASSSPPAGGETQYFGPGTRLLVL.